The 26 T cell receptor beta chains presented below share a single source sample, sequenced in a study of graft-versus-host responses after intestinal transplantation listed by TCRdb under 2021. The protocol used for the library was the immunoSEQ multiplex PCR assay. The table comes from immuneACCESS by way of TCRdb, which keeps in-frame sequences with V and J called. Part of the clones is missing from these tables; in studies checked, under half for an unresolved V gene and the rest for unknown reasons. The sample table contains 19,000 or so clones; only one count was recorded for 86% of them. The top ten constitute 9.4% of the sample. The material sequenced was PBMCs, taken 230 to 240 days after intestinal transplant. These TCRs come from a human patient who received an intestinal transplant, so some T cells may come from the graft donor.

This chain links TRBV6-1 with TRBJ1-3; the D gene is possibly TRBD1 (5 bases). The ends were cut back, 3 bases at V and 6 bases at J, with 12 bases in the middle. Germline CDR1 reads MNHNS; CDR2 reads SASEGT. The CDR3 is 14 residues long. The CDR3 here is CASSDPGTQNTIYF. CDR3 in DNA: TGTGCCAGCAGTGACCCCGGGACGCAAAACACCATATATTTT.

The chain links TRBV5-6 to TRBJ2-7, with 9 bases matching TRBD1. The CDR3 runs to 15 residues. With V trimmed by 3 bases and J by 3 bases, 7 bases remained unmatched. Germline V gene sequence: CDR1 SGHDT, CDR2 YYEEEE. CDR3 residues: CASSWAGTGLYEQYF. The CDR3 DNA follows: TGTGCCAGCAGCTGGGCCGGGACAGGGCTCTACGAGCAGTACTTC.

In its sample, this clone was seen once. This chain links TRBV27 with TRBJ1-1; D not certain. Per germline, CDR1 MNHEY and CDR2 SMNVEV (reference sequence). The CDR3 consists of 15 residues. Between the trimmed V and J ends, which lost 0 bases and 1 base, there was a span of 9 bases. The CDR3 region has the DNA TGTGCCAGCAGTTTATCTTCGTCTGGGAACACTGAAGCTTTCTTT. Translated: CASSLSSSGNTEAFF.

The chain couples TRBV29-1 to TRBJ1-5, with D unclear. V lost 4 bases and J 4 bases, leaving 8 bases between the germline ends. The germline V gene has CDR1 SQVTM and CDR2 ANQGSEA. The CDR3 loop spans 12 amino acids. This CDR3 reads CSVVDSNQPQHF. As DNA, the CDR3 is TGCAGCGTTGTGGACTCGAATCAGCCCCAGCATTTT.

This clone was seen only a few times. This chain links TRBV6-6 with TRBJ1-2; D is possibly TRBD1 (5 bases). The CDR3 loop spans 13 amino acids. CDR1 and CDR2 (germline): MNHNY, SVGAGI (reference sequence). The V end lost 0 bases, the J end lost 3 bases, and 5 bases lay between the germline ends. This chain's CDR3 is CASSYSGHYGYTF. The CDR3 DNA is TGTGCCAGCAGTTACTCGGGACACTATGGCTACACCTTC.

The chain joins TRBV5-1 to TRBJ2-7, with a possible D match to TRBD1 (6 bases). This CDR3 has 20 amino acids. Germline CDR1 SGHRS, CDR2 YFSETQ. V was cut by 0 bases and J by 4 bases, with 29 bases left in between. CDR3 nucleotide sequence: TGCGCCAGCAGCTTGGGGACCGCTGACAGGCCGGGAATGGGTTTGTACGAGCAGTACTTC. Translation: CASSLGTADRPGMGLYEQYF.

This sequence joins TRBV7-9 and TRBJ1-1; D not resolved. This CDR3 has 18 amino acids. Trimming cost V 1 base and J 2 bases, with 20 bases left between them. Germline assignment: CDR1 SEHNR and CDR2 FQNEAQ (reference sequence). The CDR3 nucleotides read TGTGCCAGCAGCTTAGGGGTCCTGTCAGCGCTGCCTAACACTGAAGCTTTCTTT. It is translated as CASSLGVLSALPNTEAFF.

Comments on this clone: The sample contains more than one DNA sequence encoding this CDR3. J is TRBJ2-5 and V is TRBV4-1, with a tentative D call TRBD2 (5 bases). Trimming cost V 1 base and J 1 base, with 7 bases left between them. Per germline, CDR1 MGHRA and CDR2 YSYEKL. CDR3 length: 14 amino acids. The CDR3 loop reads CASSQGGLQETQYF. The CDR3 DNA sequence: TGCGCCAGCAGCCAAGGAGGACTCCAAGAGACCCAGTACTTC.

This chain uses TRBV6-1 with TRBJ2-2; no definite D call. The V end was cut by 2 bases, the J end by 0 bases, with 4 bases between. Germline values: CDR1 MNHNS, CDR2 SASEGT. The CDR3 is made up of 14 amino acids. The CDR3: CASSEQPNTGELFF. DNA of the CDR3: TGTGCCAGCAGTGAACAACCGAACACCGGGGAGCTGTTTTTT.

The V and J genes are TRBV6-5 and TRBJ2-7, with TRBD1 matching 7 bases. Germline CDR1 and CDR2: MNHEY and SVGAGI. With 6 bases clipped from V and 2 bases from J, the junction kept 10 bases outside the gene matches. The CDR3 length is 15 residues. The CDR3 loop reads CASSQTGTATYEQYF. The CDR3 DNA sequence: TGTGCCAGCAGCCAAACCGGGACAGCCACCTACGAGCAGTACTTC.

The chain carries TRBV29-1 and TRBJ2-7; the D call may be TRBD1 or TRBD2 (5 bases each). The CDR3 consists of 17 residues. Germline assignment: CDR1 SQVTM and CDR2 ANQGSEA. Trimming took off 2 bases at V and 6 bases at J, with 26 bases between the two ends. The chain's CDR3 is CSVELVGSGSYQLEQYF. The DNA of the CDR3 is TGCAGCGTTGAATTGGTGGGGTCAGGGAGCTACCAGCTCGAGCAGTACTTC.

The CDR3 coding sequence is TGCGCCAGCAGCTCGGACAAAATCCAGGAGACCCAGTACTTC. Protein sequence: CASSSDKIQETQYF. The rearrangement links TRBV5-1 to TRBJ2-5; the D gene is possibly TRBD1 (5 bases). The V end was cut by 3 bases, the J end by 5 bases, with 14 bases between. The CDR3 contains 14 residues. The germline CDR1 and CDR2 sequences are SGHRS and YFSETQ.

V usage is TRBV9 and J usage is TRBJ1-4, with D maybe TRBD1 (6 bases). This CDR3 region has 16 residues. Germline V gene lookup returns CDR1 SGDLS and CDR2 YYNGEE. V was cut by 4 bases and J by 4 bases, with 17 bases left in between. Here the CDR3 reads CASSPEGGGVNEKLFF. Here the CDR3 DNA reads TGTGCCAGCAGCCCCGAGGGGGGAGGCGTTAATGAAAAACTGTTTTTT.

J is TRBJ2-5 and V is TRBV18, with 7 bases identical to TRBD2. The DNA end lines up better with TRBJ2-7; the J call may be wrong. Per the germline V gene, CDR1 is KGHSH and CDR2 is LQKENI. The length of the CDR3 is 14 residues. Written as DNA, the CDR3 is TGTGCCAGCTCACCGCCAGCGGGGAACTACGAGCAGTACTTC. Protein product: CASSPPAGNYEQYF.

The chain joins TRBV6-6 to TRBJ1-2; D is uncertain. With 6 bases removed from V and 3 bases from J, the gap between germline ends came to 11 bases. The CDR3 is made up of 13 amino acids. Germline CDR1 MNHNY, CDR2 SVGAGI (reference sequence). The CDR3 protein is CASSRQEDYGYTF. CDR3 sequence (DNA): TGTGCCAGCAGCCGCCAGGAGGACTATGGCTACACCTTC.

The chain uses TRBV10-3 and TRBJ2-1, with 8 bases that match TRBD1. From germline, CDR1 is ENHRY and CDR2 SYGVKD. V trimming: 2 bases; J trimming: 4 bases; junction bases outside the gene matches: 1. The CDR3 has 14 amino acids. The CDR3 protein is CAISEGQGYNEQFF. The CDR3 DNA is TGTGCCATCAGTGAGGGACAGGGATACAATGAGCAGTTCTTC.

The V gene is TRBV19, the J gene TRBJ1-6; D unclear. V lost 1 base, J lost 4 bases, and 11 bases lay in between. The CDR3 totals 16 residues. Per the germline V gene, CDR1 is LNHDA and CDR2 is SQIVND (reference sequence). The CDR3 is CASSIGENPYNSPLHF. The CDR3 coding sequence is TGTGCCAGTAGTATAGGGGAGAACCCTTATAATTCACCCCTCCACTTT.

The V and J genes are TRBV6-6 and TRBJ1-3; 9 positions agree with TRBD1. The junction had 3 bases not matched to a gene; V was cut back by 2 bases and J by 4 bases. This CDR3 is 15 amino acids long. Germline loops: CDR1 MNHNY, CDR2 SVGAGI (reference sequence). The CDR3 sequence: CASSYAGTGGNTIYF. The CDR3 DNA reads TGTGCCAGCAGTTACGCCGGGACAGGGGGAAACACCATATATTTT.

V usage is TRBV5-4 and J usage is TRBJ1-1; D may be TRBD1 (5 bases). CDR3 length: 14 residues. The germline V gene has CDR1 SGHNT and CDR2 YYREEE (reference sequence). V lost 2 bases and J 4 bases, leaving 12 bases between the germline ends. CDR3 in amino acids: CASSFGGAGTEAFF. The CDR3 DNA is TGTGCCAGCAGCTTTGGAGGGGCAGGCACTGAAGCTTTCTTT.

The chain joins TRBV25-1 to TRBJ1-1; tentatively, D is TRBD1 (5 bases). The CDR3 sequence is 16 residues long. CDR1 is MGHDK, CDR2 SYGVNS, per germline. V shed 3 bases and J shed 3 bases, with 17 bases lying between them. CDR3 in amino acids: CASSDPGGHGHTEAFF. CDR3 coding DNA: TGTGCCAGCAGTGACCCCGGAGGACATGGGCACACTGAAGCTTTCTTT.

This clone was found a few times. The rearrangement uses TRBV19 and TRBJ1-1, with a possible D match to TRBD1 (6 bases). V was trimmed by 7 bases and J by 0 bases, leaving 18 bases between them. CDR3 length equals 16 residues. From germline, CDR1 is LNHDA and CDR2 SQIVND (reference sequence). The CDR3 reads CASNRVLQGMNTEAFF. DNA of the CDR3: TGTGCCAGTAATAGGGTTTTGCAGGGGATGAACACTGAAGCTTTCTTT.

The rearrangement joins TRBV29-1 to TRBJ2-3, with TRBD2 identical over 7 bases. Trimming took 6 bases from V and 0 from J; bases not matched to a gene: 9. The CDR3 has 15 residues. Per the germline V gene, CDR1 is SQVTM and CDR2 is ANQGSEA. Here the CDR3 DNA reads TGCAGCGTCGTACTAGCGCCCGATAGCACAGATACGCAGTATTTT. The encoded protein is CSVVLAPDSTDTQYF.

This chain uses TRBV4-1 with TRBJ2-7, with 8 bases lining up with TRBD1. The CDR3 contains 15 residues. CDR1 is MGHRA, CDR2 YSYEKL, per germline. Germline trimming cut 0 bases from V and 0 bases from J; bases unmatched to any gene: 1. Here the CDR3 reads CASSQDGTGSYEQYF. The CDR3 nucleotides read TGCGCCAGCAGCCAAGACGGGACAGGCTCCTACGAGCAGTACTTC.

The V call is TRBV30, the J call TRBJ1-2; D possibly corresponds to TRBD1 (5 bases). The germline CDR1 and CDR2 sequences are GTSNPN and SVGIG (reference sequence). This CDR3 has 11 residues. The ends were cut back, 5 bases at V and 10 bases at J, with 14 bases in the middle. CDR3 in amino acids: CAWRGGDYYTF. In DNA form, the CDR3 reads TGTGCCTGGCGTGGGGGGGATTACTACACCTTC.

This clone was counted between two and nine times. The chain carries TRBV12-2 and TRBJ1-6; no DNA check was done on the table's D call, TRBD1. TRBV12-2 is classified as a pseudogene. CDR3 length equals 14 residues. The CDR3 sequence: CASRLTGYNSPLHF. CDR3 DNA: TGTGCAAGTCGCCTGACAGGGTATAATTCACCCCTCCACTTT.

The chain recombines TRBV13 with TRBJ1-2; TRBD1 is a possible D gene (5 bases). The CDR3 loop spans 13 amino acids. Germline-derived CDR1 and CDR2 are PRHDT and FYEKMQ (reference sequence). Deletions cut 1 base from V and 6 bases from J, with 9 bases between. This CDR3 is CASSLVSGNGYTF. The CDR3 DNA is TGTGCCAGCAGCTTAGTTTCAGGGAATGGCTACACCTTC.